The T cell receptor (beta chain) described here comes from a study of response to subunit inactivated influenza vaccine (dated by TCRdb to about 2018). For context, the study as a whole: The study used deep quantitative T cell receptor repertoire profiling to track responses to a trivalent subunit inactivated influenza vaccine.

Paper-wide results and their limitations: The authors proposed that each seasonal influenza vaccination may bring in only a limited number of new T cells.

With regard to this clonotype: Its cognate antigen has yet to be identified. Nothing much larger sits one base from this clone, and base qualities are not available.

CDR1 and CDR2 are drawn from the germline V gene: SGHRS, YFSETQ. At the junction V is shortened by 0 bases and J by 7 bases, with 16 bases in between. Its CDR3 holds 16 amino acids, cysteine through phenylalanine. Only the CDR3 region is kept as DNA, spanning 48 bases read in frame from base 1. Library generation was performed with RT-PCR. Sequencing took place on an Illumina HiSeq 2500. TCRdb reanalyzed the raw reads on its own, using fastp at Q25 for trimming and MiXCR for clone calling, and kept in-frame beta chains. Each entry is one CDR3 protein sequence, shown with its most common DNA and genes. This sample comprises more than 400,000 distinct CDR3 sequences, 7.2% of them detected only once. 10% to 15% of the sample is held by the ten biggest clonotypes.

The sample here was PBMCs from blood, taken less than 30 months after vaccination. This TCR was sampled from a man aged 45-69 years who received an inactivated influenza vaccine. Donor details come from another sample of the same person, matched by shared clones. The chain is assembled from TRBV5-1 and TRBJ1-4, with TRBD1 as a weak D call on 6 bases. The DNA sequence is TGCGCCAGCAGCTTGGGATTGACAGGAAAACTTGAAAAACTGTTTTTT. Its amino acids are CASSLGLTGKLEKLFF.